The 5 T cell receptor beta chains below all came from one sample that was sequenced in a study of T cell responses to AZD1222 COVID-19 vaccine. The repertoire was sequenced with immunoSEQ multiplex PCR; TCRdb's copy has only in-frame clones and lacks some. The data contain 77,000 or so clones, around 87% of them singletons. The sample in question was peripheral blood, obtained on day 0 of AZD1222 vaccination. The receptors stem from an adult in good health.

V usage is TRBV4-1 and J usage is TRBJ2-1; 7 bases fit TRBD1. Germline trimming cut 3 bases from V and 4 bases from J; bases unmatched to any gene: 9. CDR1 is MGHRA, CDR2 YSYEKL, per germline. CDR3 size: 16 residues. Here the CDR3 DNA reads TGCGCCAGCAGCCACGCTGGGACAGCAAGTTACAATGAGCAGTTCTTC. It specifies CASSHAGTASYNEQFF.

V usage is TRBV6-5 and J usage is TRBJ2-2; 8 bases line up with TRBD1. Germline V lookup: CDR1 MNHEY, CDR2 SVGAGI. The length of the CDR3 is 15 residues. Trimming took 6 bases from V and 7 from J; bases not matched to a gene: 10. The DNA of the CDR3 is TGTGCCAGCAGCCCCAGACAGGGGCGGAGCGGGGAGCTGTTTTTT. It codes for CASSPRQGRSGELFF.

This clone was observed a few times. This chain connects TRBV6-5 to TRBJ2-3; 11 bases map to TRBD2. The length of the CDR3 is 15 residues. V was pared by 2 bases and J by 8 bases, with 6 bases of the junction left unmatched. In germline, CDR1 is MNHEY, CDR2 SVGAGI. The CDR3 reads CASSYLSGRDGTQYF. CDR3 DNA sequence: TGTGCCAGCAGTTACCTTAGCGGGAGGGACGGTACGCAGTATTTT.

The chain couples TRBV7-9 to TRBJ2-3; the D gene is possibly TRBD1 (6 bases). The CDR3 extends over 14 amino acids. Trimming removed 5 bases at V and 2 bases at J, with 11 bases between. Germline CDR1 is SEHNR and CDR2 is FQNEAQ (reference sequence). The DNA for the CDR3 is TGTGCCAGCAGCAGGACAGCTACCACAGATACGCAGTATTTT. This translates into CASSRTATTDTQYF. Full variable domain (remainder filled in from reference TRBV7-9 and TRBJ2-3): DTGVSQNPRHKITKRGQNVTFRCDPISEHNRLYWYRQTLGQGPEFLTYFQNEAQLEKSRLLSDRFSAERPKGSFSTLEIQRTEQGDSAMYLCASSRTATTDTQYFGPGTRLTVL.

In DNA, the CDR3 is TGTGCCAGCAGCTTGCAGGGCTATGAGCAGTTCTTC. This codes for CASSLQGYEQFF. V gene TRBV3-1 (or the pseudogene TRBV3-2) combines with J gene TRBJ2-1; D may be TRBD1 (5 bases). Germline loops: CDR1 LGHDT, CDR2 YNNKEL (reference sequence). The V end lost 5 bases, the J end lost 8 bases, and 10 bases lay between the germline ends. The length of the CDR3 is 12 residues.